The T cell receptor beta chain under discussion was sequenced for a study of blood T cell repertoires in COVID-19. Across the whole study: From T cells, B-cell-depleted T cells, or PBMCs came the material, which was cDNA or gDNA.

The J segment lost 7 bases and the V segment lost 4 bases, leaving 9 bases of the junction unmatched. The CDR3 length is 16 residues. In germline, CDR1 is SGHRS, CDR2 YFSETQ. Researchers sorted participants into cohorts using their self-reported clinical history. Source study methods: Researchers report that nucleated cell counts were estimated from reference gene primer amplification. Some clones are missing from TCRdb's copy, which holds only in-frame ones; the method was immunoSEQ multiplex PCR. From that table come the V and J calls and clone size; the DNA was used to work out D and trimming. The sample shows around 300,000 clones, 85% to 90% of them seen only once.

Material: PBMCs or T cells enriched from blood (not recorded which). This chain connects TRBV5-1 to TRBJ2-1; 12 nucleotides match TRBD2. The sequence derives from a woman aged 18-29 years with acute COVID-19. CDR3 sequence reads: CASSQQLAGGPNEQFF. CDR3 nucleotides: TGCGCCAGCAGCCAACAACTAGCGGGAGGTCCGAATGAGCAGTTCTTC.